The present entry profiles one T cell receptor beta chain with its context. Its target is not known. This sample was included in a study of T cell responses to AZD1222 COVID-19 vaccine. Study results and limitations: With two AZD1222 doses given, Spike-specific TCR breadth and depth both rose.

Profiling relied on immunoSEQ multiplex PCR, and the TCRdb table lists in-frame clones only, not all of them. The table has more than 70,000 clones, less than 95% seen once. This CDR3 contains 11 residues. Trimming cost V 4 bases and J 5 bases, with 5 bases left between them. Per germline, CDR1 LNHDA and CDR2 SQIVND (reference sequence). The TCR sequence derives from an adult who received the AZD1222 COVID-19 vaccine. This specimen consisted of peripheral blood, obtained 28 days after the second AZD1222 dose. The rearrangement links TRBV19 to TRBJ2-5; TRBD1 or TRBD2 may be the D gene (5 bases each). The DNA of the CDR3 is TGTGCCAGTAGTAGGGGGGAGACCCAGTACTTC. Encoded protein: CASSRGETQYF.